This T cell receptor beta chain was retrieved from a study of blood T cell repertoires in COVID-19. Study summary: Samples representing acute and convalescent COVID-19 were sourced from the United States, Italy and Spain. Sources were T cells, B-cell-depleted T cells, or PBMCs; the material itself was cDNA or gDNA.

As handled by the study authors: Estimation of nucleated cell counts was performed using reference gene primer amplification. TCRdb's copy holds only in-frame clones and misses some; the assay was immunoSEQ multiplex PCR. V, J and clone size were drawn from that table, and D and trimming were deduced from the DNA. The sample shows 140,000 to 150,000 clones, around 91% of them seen only once. The V gene's germline CDR1 is SSHAT and CDR2 FNYEAQ (reference sequence). The CDR3 is 15 amino acids. This clone was counted a single time. Its ends do not fully match the called genes, so a read error is possible.

The sequenced sample was peripheral blood. The rearrangement links TRBV7-7 to TRBJ2-3; 9 nucleotides agree with TRBD1. The receptor was derived from a woman aged 60-70 years with active COVID-19. As DNA, the CDR3 is TGTGCTAGCAGCAGCGGGACAGGGCCTTTAGATACGCAGTATTTT. Amino acid sequence: CASSSGTGPLDTQYF.